One sample yielded the 22 T cell receptor beta chains listed below, sequenced in a study of graft-versus-host responses after intestinal transplantation. The assay was immunoSEQ multiplex PCR, and TCRdb's table has in-frame clones only and misses some. The sample includes just over 95,000 clones, 90% to 95% of them seen just once. Antigens of these TCRs are unknown. The specimen comprised unstimulated CD4+ T cells sorted from spleen or lymph node cells, sampled before intestinal transplant. The source of these receptors is a human donor who received an intestinal transplant.

J is TRBJ2-1 and V is TRBV5-1; 11 bases are shared with TRBD2. The V gene's germline CDR1 is SGHRS and CDR2 YFSETQ. The J segment lost 2 bases and the V segment lost 0 bases, leaving 16 bases of the junction unmatched. The CDR3 consists of 21 residues. The CDR3 protein is CASSLADRGTSGRSAYNEQFF. For the CDR3, the DNA is TGCGCCAGCAGCTTGGCGGATCGTGGTACTAGCGGGAGATCCGCCTACAATGAGCAGTTCTTC.

The chain uses TRBV4-1 and TRBJ2-1; 12 bases match TRBD2. This CDR3 is built from 16 residues. Looked up from germline, CDR1 is MGHRA and CDR2 is YSYEKL. The V segment lost 4 bases and the J segment 10 bases; nucleotides outside the gene matches: 11. The CDR3 loop reads CASSPSLAGGPWEQFF. The CDR3 coding sequence is TGCGCCAGCAGCCCTTCCCTAGCGGGAGGGCCTTGGGAGCAGTTCTTC.

The chain combines TRBV19 with TRBJ1-2; perhaps TRBD1 as D (5 bases). V lost 3 bases, J lost 4 bases, and 15 bases lay in between. Germline lookup yields CDR1 LNHDA and CDR2 SQIVND (reference sequence). The CDR3 has 15 residues. The CDR3 is CASSISQGSLYGYTF. The CDR3, as DNA: TGTGCCAGTAGTATTTCTCAGGGTTCCCTCTATGGCTACACCTTC. The variable domain in full, completed from reference TRBV19 and TRBJ1-2, reads DGGITQSPKYLFRKEGQNVTLSCEQNLNHDAMYWYRQDPGQGLRLIYYSQIVNDFQKGDIAEGYSVSREKKESFPLTVTSAQKNPTAFYLCASSISQGSLYGYTFGSGTRLTVV.

The chain uses TRBV6-1 and TRBJ1-5; D is unresolved. V was pared by 3 bases and J by 0 bases, with 6 bases between. Germline V lookup: CDR1 MNHNS, CDR2 SASEGT. The CDR3 runs 14 residues. CDR3 loop: CASSERFSNQPQHF. The CDR3 region has the DNA TGTGCCAGCAGTGAGAGATTTAGCAATCAGCCCCAGCATTTT.

The chain joins TRBV5-4 to TRBJ1-2; D remains unclear. The CDR3 runs to 13 residues. The V end was cut by 6 bases, the J end by 8 bases, with 17 bases between. The germline gives CDR1 SGHNT, CDR2 YYREEE (reference sequence). For the CDR3, the DNA is TGTGCCAGCACCCCGAACATTCTTAAGGGCTACACCTTC. Residues: CASTPNILKGYTF.

Here the CDR3 DNA reads TGCAGCGTCCCTAAGGGGAGACTAGCGGGAGTGGGGGAGACCCAGTACTTC. It codes for CSVPKGRLAGVGETQYF. J is TRBJ2-5 and V is TRBV29-1, with 12 bases matching TRBD2. Germline assignment: CDR1 SQVTM and CDR2 ANQGSEA. The CDR3 extends over 17 amino acids. With V trimmed by 6 bases and J by 5 bases, 16 bases remained unmatched.

This clone was seen a single time. This chain joins TRBV28 and TRBJ2-2; the match to TRBD1 covers 8 bases. The trim removed 4 bases at V and 5 bases at J, leaving 6 bases unmatched. The CDR3 loop spans 15 amino acids. Germline V gene data show CDR1 as MDHEN and CDR2 as SYDVKM. CDR3 coding DNA: TGTGCCAGCAGTTACCAGGGGGCGCTGACCGGGGAGCTGTTTTTT. Its translation: CASSYQGALTGELFF.

The chain is built from TRBV5-4 and TRBJ1-1; D ambiguous. Germline CDR1 and CDR2: SGHNT and YYREEE (reference sequence). The CDR3 spans 16 residues. Deletions cut 2 bases from V and 1 base from J, with 15 bases between. The CDR3 protein is CASSLGAARTNTEAFF. CDR3 DNA sequence: TGTGCCAGCAGCTTAGGAGCGGCACGGACGAACACTGAAGCTTTCTTT.

The chain uses TRBV30 and TRBJ1-1; D remains unclear. V lost 1 base, J lost 10 bases, and 19 bases lay in between. Germline CDR1 GTSNPN, CDR2 SVGIG (reference sequence). This CDR3 is built from 14 residues. CDR3 sequence reads: CAWSAGGRPWGAFF. The CDR3 DNA reads as TGTGCCTGGAGTGCCGGAGGCCGGCCTTGGGGAGCTTTCTTT.

This clone was detected only once. The rearrangement links TRBV5-1 to TRBJ2-5; the match to TRBD1 covers 10 bases. The tail of the sequence fits TRBJ2-7 better, so the J call may be wrong. This CDR3 contains 14 residues. The germline gives CDR1 SGHRS, CDR2 YFSETQ. For the CDR3, the DNA is TGCGCCAGCAGCTTTTTGGACAGGGGGTACGAGCAGTACTTC. This encodes CASSFLDRGYEQYF.

The chain has TRBV28 and TRBJ1-5, with a weak D call TRBD1 (6 bases). Germline CDR1 is MDHEN and CDR2 is SYDVKM. Between the trimmed V and J ends, which lost 2 bases and 4 bases, there was a span of 15 bases. The CDR3 spans 16 residues. CDR3: CASSLGGGGGNQPQHF. The CDR3 DNA reads as TGTGCCAGCAGTTTAGGGGGGGGAGGGGGGAATCAGCCCCAGCATTTT.

The rearrangement uses TRBV19 and TRBJ1-2, with 7 positions matching TRBD1. CDR3 length equals 15 residues. Unmatched junction bases numbered 8, after V lost 4 bases and J lost 3 bases. Germline V gives CDR1 LNHDA, CDR2 SQIVND (reference sequence). The CDR3 coding sequence is TGTGCCAGTAGTAAGGCAGGGGGGTTCGACTATGGCTACACCTTC. Amino acid sequence: CASSKAGGFDYGYTF.

The chain uses TRBV28 and TRBJ1-5; D uncertain. CDR3 length: 13 amino acids. Germline loops: CDR1 MDHEN, CDR2 SYDVKM. V was cut by 3 bases and J by 4 bases, with 7 bases left in between. CDR3 protein: CASSFRNNQPQHF. CDR3 nucleotides: TGTGCCAGCAGTTTCAGAAATAATCAGCCCCAGCATTTT.

J is TRBJ1-4 and V is TRBV5-4; D might be TRBD1 (6 bases). The V end was cut by 2 bases, the J end by 8 bases, with 16 bases between. The CDR3 is made up of 15 amino acids. Per the germline V gene, CDR1 is SGHNT and CDR2 is YYREEE (reference sequence). CDR3 amino acids: CASSFRPGEGEKLFF. CDR3 nucleotides: TGTGCCAGCAGCTTCCGGCCAGGGGAGGGGGAAAAACTGTTTTTT.

The chain links TRBV6-1 to TRBJ1-6; 9 nucleotides match TRBD1. This CDR3 has 13 amino acids. The V gene's germline CDR1 is MNHNS and CDR2 SASEGT. Losses at the gene ends were 9 bases for V and 7 bases for J; bases not matched to a gene: 4. CDR3 sequence (DNA): TGTGCCAGTTGGACAGGGGTAAATTCACCCCTCCACTTT. Its protein is CASWTGVNSPLHF.

The chain is built from TRBV6-5 and TRBJ1-2, with 7 bases aligning to TRBD1. The germline V gene has CDR1 MNHEY and CDR2 SVGAGI. V trimming: 6 bases; J trimming: 2 bases; junction bases outside the gene matches: 6. This CDR3 contains 14 residues. CDR3 coding DNA: TGTGCCAGCAGATCCGGGACAGAGAACTATGGCTACACCTTC. This sequence encodes CASRSGTENYGYTF.

The gene calls are TRBV6-6 and TRBJ1-1, with D perhaps matching TRBD1 (5 bases). This CDR3 is 14 amino acids long. CDR1 and CDR2 (germline): MNHNY, SVGAGI (reference sequence). The ends were cut back, 2 bases at V and 5 bases at J, with 12 bases in the middle. This chain's CDR3 is CASSYGYRRTEAFF. In DNA form, the CDR3 reads TGTGCCAGCAGTTACGGTTACAGGAGAACTGAAGCTTTCTTT.

This clone was picked up one time. This chain uses TRBV7-9 with TRBJ2-1; tentative D call: TRBD1 (5 bases). The length of the CDR3 is 14 residues. V was shortened by 2 bases and J by 5 bases, with 10 bases between the two germline ends. Germline loops: CDR1 SEHNR, CDR2 FQNEAQ (reference sequence). CDR3 sequence: CASSLQGADNEQFF. In DNA, the CDR3 is TGTGCCAGCAGCTTACAGGGTGCGGACAATGAGCAGTTCTTC.

The rearrangement uses TRBV28 and TRBJ1-1; perhaps TRBD1 as D (5 bases). Per the germline V gene, CDR1 is MDHEN and CDR2 is SYDVKM. The CDR3 runs to 16 residues. Between the trimmed V and J ends, which lost 0 bases and 1 base, there was a span of 12 bases. In nucleotides, the CDR3 is TGTGCCAGCAGTTTATGGACGTCGGGGGAGAACACTGAAGCTTTCTTT. Translating gives CASSLWTSGENTEAFF.

The CDR3 loop is CASSPRTVGPNEQFF. CDR3 nucleotide sequence: TGTGCCAGCAGTCCACGGACCGTGGGGCCCAATGAGCAGTTCTTC. The chain combines TRBV27 with TRBJ2-1; TRBD1 is a possible D gene (5 bases). The V and J ends lost 5 bases and 6 bases respectively, with 17 bases between them. The CDR3 totals 15 residues. Germline loops: CDR1 MNHEY, CDR2 SMNVEV (reference sequence).

The chain couples TRBV30 to TRBJ1-6; 7 nucleotides line up with TRBD1. From germline, CDR1 is GTSNPN and CDR2 SVGIG (reference sequence). The CDR3 spans 14 residues. The V gene end was trimmed by 5 bases and the J gene end by 9 bases; junction bases not matched to a gene: 10. In DNA, the CDR3 is TGTGCCTGGCAGGGACAGTCCTCTGGTTCACCCCTCCACTTT. Translating gives CAWQGQSSGSPLHF.

The rearrangement uses TRBV11-3 and TRBJ1-3; TRBD1 might be the D (5 bases). V dropped 3 bases and J dropped 1 base, with 10 bases sitting between them. The CDR3 consists of 15 residues. Germline CDR1 is SGHNT and CDR2 is YENEEA. In DNA form, the CDR3 reads TGTGCCAGCAGCTTCCGGGGGGGTTCTGGAAACACCATATATTTT. Translating gives CASSFRGGSGNTIYF.